The next 20 T cell receptor beta chains were all read from a single sample in a study of OX40 agonist ivuxolimab in advanced cancers. The table came from immunoSEQ multiplex PCR; TCRdb's copy has only in-frame clones and leaves some out. The table shows roughly 90,000 clones, with approximately 90% occurring only once. This sample comprised CD4+ or CD8+ T cells sorted from blood, obtained in a trial of the OX40 agonist ivuxolimab. The origin of the receptors is an adult with an advanced solid tumor such as melanoma, head and neck, liver or kidney cancer.

Only a few counts were recorded for this clone. The chain recombines TRBV10-3 with TRBJ1-2; D uncertain. Germline lookup yields CDR1 ENHRY and CDR2 SYGVKD. V was cut by 7 bases and J by 3 bases, with 12 bases left in between. The CDR3 has 13 residues. The CDR3 loop reads CAITGRGDYGYTF. The CDR3 DNA reads as TGTGCCATCACCGGACGTGGCGACTATGGCTACACCTTC.

The gene calls are TRBV5-4 and TRBJ1-6, with a weak D call TRBD1 (5 bases). Germline V gene lookup returns CDR1 SGHNT and CDR2 YYREEE (reference sequence). Trimming left V 0 bases short and J 9 bases short, with 13 bases between. The CDR3 contains 15 residues. The CDR3: CASSLEGGGTSPLHF. CDR3 DNA sequence: TGTGCCAGCAGCTTGGAGGGCGGGGGGACTTCACCCCTCCACTTT.

CDR3 in DNA: TGTGCCAGCAGCCCCAAACCTCCCGAACCTTACGAGCAGTACTTC. Encoded protein: CASSPKPPEPYEQYF. The chain carries TRBV11-2 and TRBJ2-7; D uncertain. Germline CDR1 and CDR2: SGHAT and FQNNGV. The V and J ends lost 5 bases and 4 bases respectively, with 18 bases between them. The CDR3 runs to 15 residues. Combining the CDR3 with reference TRBV11-2 and TRBJ2-7 gives the whole variable domain EAGVAQSPRYKIIEKRQSVAFWCNPISGHATLYWYQQILGQGPKLLIQFQNNGVVDDSQLPKDRFSAERLKGVDSTLKIQPAKLEDSAVYLCASSPKPPEPYEQYFGPGTRLTVT.

The chain couples TRBV5-7 to TRBJ1-5; D gene unclear. TRBV5-7 is labeled an ORF, and its function is uncertain. There are 14 residues in the CDR3. Between the trimmed V and J ends, which lost 2 bases and 3 bases, there was a span of 9 bases. DNA for the CDR3: TGTGCCAGCAGCTTACCCGGGCCCAATCAGCCCCAGCATTTT. Translation gives CASSLPGPNQPQHF.

This chain connects TRBV30 to TRBJ1-5, with 9 bases that match TRBD1. The ends lost 0 bases at V and 2 bases at J; junction bases unmatched: 8. Germline V lookup: CDR1 GTSNPN, CDR2 SVGIG (reference sequence). This CDR3 spans 17 amino acids. The CDR3 spells CAWSVQWDRVGNQPQHF. DNA of the CDR3: TGTGCCTGGAGTGTACAGTGGGACAGGGTGGGCAATCAGCCCCAGCATTTT.

CDR3 residues: CASSPKLMNYGYTF. CDR3 nucleotide sequence: TGTGCCAGCAGCCCAAAGTTGATGAACTATGGCTACACCTTC. This chain uses TRBV21-1 with TRBJ1-2. TRBV21-1 has pseudogene status. This CDR3 is 14 amino acids long.

V and J are TRBV9 and TRBJ1-1; D gene unclear. Germline CDR1 and CDR2: SGDLS and YYNGEE. Trimming left V 0 bases short and J 1 base short, with 4 bases between. The CDR3 consists of 13 residues. The DNA for the CDR3 is TGTGCCAGCAGCGTAGCCCCGAACACTGAAGCTTTCTTT. Translation: CASSVAPNTEAFF.

CDR3: CASGTGGRGYTF. The CDR3 DNA sequence: TGTGCCAGCGGGACAGGGGGACGAGGCTACACCTTC. V usage is TRBV28 and J usage is TRBJ1-2, with TRBD1 identical over 11 bases. The germline V gene encodes CDR1 MDHEN and CDR2 SYDVKM. The CDR3 contains 12 residues. After removal of 8 bases from V and 8 bases from J, the junction contained 4 bases not matched to a gene.

The V gene is TRBV18, the J gene TRBJ2-7; 10 bases align to TRBD1. The CDR3 spans 14 residues. The trim removed 4 bases at V and 9 bases at J, leaving 9 bases unmatched. The germline V gene has CDR1 KGHSH and CDR2 LQKENI. CDR3 sequence: CASSLGTGEVRQYF. The CDR3 bases are TGTGCCAGCTCACTCGGGACAGGGGAGGTTAGGCAGTACTTC. Together with reference TRBV18 and TRBJ2-7, the CDR3 gives the full variable domain: NAGVMQNPRHLVRRRGQEARLRCSPMKGHSHVYWYRQLPEEGLKFMVYLQKENIIDESGMPKERFSAEFPKEGPSILRIQQVVRGDSAAYFCASSLGTGEVRQYFGPGTRLTVT.

V usage is TRBV6-5 and J usage is TRBJ2-1; 11 bases align to TRBD1. This CDR3 is built from 14 residues. The V gene end was trimmed by 3 bases and the J gene end by 9 bases; junction bases not matched to a gene: 4. Germline V gives CDR1 MNHEY, CDR2 SVGAGI. As DNA, the CDR3 is TGTGCCAGCAGTTATGGACAGGGGGCGAGTGAGCAGTTCTTC. Protein product: CASSYGQGASEQFF.

The CDR3 sequence: CASSRASGLAGTDTQYF. CDR3 nucleotide sequence: TGTGCCAGCAGCCGCGCGTCGGGACTAGCGGGCACAGATACGCAGTATTTT. The chain uses TRBV7-6 and TRBJ2-3, with 11 bases fitting TRBD2. The CDR3 spans 17 residues. CDR1 SGHVS and CDR2 FNYEAQ come from the germline V gene. With 5 bases clipped from V and 1 base from J, the junction kept 8 bases outside the gene matches.

This clone was found once. J is TRBJ2-3 and V is TRBV5-1, with D tentatively TRBD1 (5 bases). The ends were cut back, 0 bases at V and 5 bases at J, with 10 bases in the middle. The germline CDR1 and CDR2 sequences are SGHRS and YFSETQ. The CDR3 has 14 amino acids. The CDR3 nucleotides are TGCGCCAGCAGCTTGGCTGGGGCGCAAGATACGCAGTATTTT. Translating gives CASSLAGAQDTQYF.

This chain uses TRBV29-1 with TRBJ2-7; 8 bases agree with TRBD1. CDR3 length: 13 amino acids. With V trimmed by 7 bases and J by 2 bases, 7 bases remained unmatched. Germline lookup yields CDR1 SQVTM and CDR2 ANQGSEA. For the CDR3, the DNA is TGCAGCGCTCTAACAGGGGGGACCTACGAGCAGTACTTC. Encoded protein: CSALTGGTYEQYF.

The V gene is TRBV4-3, the J gene TRBJ1-3, with D possibly being TRBD1 (6 bases). V lost 0 bases and J lost 3, with 15 bases in between. The CDR3 is 17 amino acids. Germline V gene sequence: CDR1 LGHNA, CDR2 YSLEER. The CDR3 region has the DNA TGCGCCAGCAGCCAAGATCTTTCGGACAGAGTTGGAAACACCATATATTTT. It codes for CASSQDLSDRVGNTIYF.

The V and J genes are TRBV10-3 and TRBJ2-1, with a possible D match to TRBD2 (5 bases). V was trimmed by 2 bases and J by 7 bases, leaving 15 bases between them. Germline V lookup: CDR1 ENHRY, CDR2 SYGVKD. The length of the CDR3 is 15 residues. This chain's CDR3 is CAISENAILGNEQFF. The CDR3 DNA reads as TGTGCCATCAGTGAGAACGCCATACTAGGAAATGAGCAGTTCTTC.

This clone was observed a few times. The J gene is TRBJ1-1, the V gene TRBV19, with D perhaps TRBD1 (6 bases). V gave up 8 bases and J gave up 1 base, with 11 bases separating them. The CDR3 is 13 amino acids. In germline, CDR1 is LNHDA, CDR2 SQIVND (reference sequence). The CDR3 spells CASVGDKNTEAFF. CDR3 DNA sequence: TGTGCCAGTGTGGGGGACAAGAACACTGAAGCTTTCTTT.

The chain uses TRBV5-1 and TRBJ2-2; D ambiguous. CDR1 SGHRS and CDR2 YFSETQ come from the germline V gene. The CDR3 sequence is 15 residues long. V was clipped by 4 bases and J by 3 bases, with 13 bases between them. CDR3 protein: CASSGARVDTGELFF. CDR3 in DNA: TGCGCCAGCAGCGGAGCTAGGGTGGACACCGGGGAGCTGTTTTTT.

This sequence joins TRBV2 and TRBJ2-5, with D perhaps matching TRBD1 (6 bases). V gave up 4 bases and J gave up 4 bases, with 13 bases separating them. Germline V gene lookup returns CDR1 SNHLY and CDR2 FYNNEI. CDR3 size: 14 residues. The CDR3 spells CASSATGLGETQYF. CDR3 in DNA: TGTGCCAGCAGTGCTACAGGGCTGGGAGAGACCCAGTACTTC. Combining the CDR3 with reference TRBV2 and TRBJ2-5 gives the whole variable domain EPEVTQTPSHQVTQMGQEVILRCVPISNHLYFYWYRQILGQKVEFLVSFYNNEISEKSEIFDDQFSVERPDGSNFTLKIRSTKLEDSAMYFCASSATGLGETQYFGPGTRLLVL.

There are a few counts of this clone. The chain combines TRBV4-1 with TRBJ2-7, with D perhaps matching TRBD2 (5 bases). V lost 4 bases, J lost 3 bases, and 7 bases lay in between. CDR1 MGHRA and CDR2 YSYEKL come from the germline V gene. The CDR3 consists of 12 residues. CDR3 DNA: TGCGCCAGCAGCCCGGGATTCTACGAGCAGTACTTC. Translated: CASSPGFYEQYF.

V and J are TRBV29-1 and TRBJ2-5; D is perhaps TRBD2 (6 bases). The CDR3 is 14 residues long. The ends were cut back, 4 bases at V and 2 bases at J, with 14 bases in the middle. Germline V lookup: CDR1 SQVTM, CDR2 ANQGSEA. The CDR3 sequence is CSVVGRDRQETQYF. The CDR3 DNA is TGCAGCGTTGTGGGGCGGGATCGGCAAGAGACCCAGTACTTC.